These T cell receptor beta chains were read from a single sample in a study of cytomegalovirus exposure and HLA in healthy donors. Profiling relied on immunoSEQ multiplex PCR, and the TCRdb table lists in-frame clones only, not all of them. The sample lists 300,000 to 350,000 clones; nearly 90% were seen once. The sample consisted of PBMCs. These receptors were collected from a man aged 25-45 years in good health and CMV-seronegative. Both conserved end residues are part of each CDR3. Each record gives: CDR3 length, clone size, J gene, V gene, D gene, CDR3 protein, CDR3 DNA. D genes are given only for firm matches. Part of the rows lack a size; the others show once, few, many or a class for expanded clones.

15,-,TRBJ2-1,TRBV5-1,-,CASSPGHISYNEQFF,TGCGCCAGCAGCCCAGGACACATCTCCTACAATGAGCAGTTCTTC
15,-,TRBJ2-5,TRBV29-1,-,CSQSPVWGGGETQYF,TGCAGTCAAAGTCCGGTTTGGGGGGGCGGTGAGACCCAGTACTTC
17,-,TRBJ2-3,TRBV4-3,TRBD1,CASSRNGQGVSTDTQYF,TGCGCCAGCAGCCGTAATGGACAGGGGGTTTCCACAGATACGCAGTATTTT
16,-,TRBJ2-1,TRBV2,-,CASSSLPGQSYNEQFF,TGTGCCAGCAGTTCTCTACCGGGTCAGTCCTACAATGAGCAGTTCTTC
15,once,TRBJ1-2,TRBV7-2,-,CASSLDAGLSYGYTF,TGTGCCAGCAGCTTAGACGCAGGCCTATCCTATGGCTACACCTTC
13,once,TRBJ1-1,TRBV14,-,CASSQRGRTEAFF,TGTGCCAGCAGCCAAAGGGGAAGGACTGAAGCTTTCTTT
14,-,TRBJ2-1,TRBV6-5,-,CASTSGGLYDEQFF,TGTGCCAGCACCTCCGGGGGGCTTTACGATGAGCAGTTCTTC
14,-,TRBJ1-2,TRBV6-1,-,CASSASAIPYGYTF,TGTGCCAGCAGTGCCTCCGCTATCCCCTATGGCTACACCTTC
13,-,TRBJ1-1,TRBV2,-,CASSETWSTEAFF,TGTGCCAGCAGCGAGACCTGGAGCACTGAAGCTTTCTTT
15,-,TRBJ1-6,TRBV6-5,TRBD1,CASSIRQGWNSPLHF,TGTGCCAGCAGTATCCGACAGGGATGGAATTCACCCCTCCACTTT
17,-,TRBJ2-3,TRBV15,TRBD2,CATSRDPPSGGTDTQYF,TGTGCCACCAGCAGAGATCCCCCTAGCGGGGGCACAGATACGCAGTATTTT
15,-,TRBJ2-5,TRBV4-2,TRBD1,CASSPGQGRRETQYF,TGTGCCAGCAGCCCGGGACAGGGGAGAAGGGAGACCCAGTACTTC
15,-,TRBJ1-2,TRBV19,TRBD1,CASSPGTGRGYGYTF,TGTGCCAGTAGTCCCGGGACAGGGCGGGGATATGGCTACACCTTC
14,few,TRBJ1-5,TRBV6-5,TRBD1,CATGTGTSNQPQHF,TGTGCCACTGGGACAGGGACGAGCAATCAGCCCCAGCATTTT
13,-,TRBJ1-2,TRBV6-5,-,CASSYEQGYGYTF,TGTGCCAGCAGTTACGAACAGGGCTATGGCTACACCTTC
16,-,TRBJ2-1,TRBV6-4,TRBD1,CASSDSGTGAYNEQFF,TGTGCCAGCAGTGACTCCGGGACAGGGGCGTACAATGAGCAGTTCTTC
13,-,TRBJ2-7,TRBV4-3,-,CASSVTVNYEQYF,TGCGCCAGCAGCGTGACAGTGAACTACGAGCAGTACTTC
16,-,TRBJ1-1,TRBV7-2,-,CASRTSTGALNTEAFF,TGTGCCAGCAGAACCTCGACAGGCGCTCTGAACACTGAAGCTTTCTTT
15,-,TRBJ2-2,TRBV2,TRBD1,CASSGQGATTGELFF,TGTGCCAGCAGTGGTCAGGGGGCGACCACCGGGGAGCTGTTTTTT
13,-,TRBJ2-2,TRBV7-2,-,CASSTSNTGELFF,TGTGCCAGCAGCACCAGTAACACCGGGGAGCTGTTTTTT
13,-,TRBJ1-1,TRBV6-1,TRBD1,CASKPTGRTEAFF,TGTGCCAGCAAGCCGACAGGGCGCACTGAAGCTTTCTTT
16,-,TRBJ2-3,TRBV27,TRBD2,CASSPSSGAPTDTQYF,TGTGCCAGCAGTCCCTCTAGCGGGGCGCCTACAGATACGCAGTATTTT
14,-,TRBJ2-3,TRBV18,TRBD2,CASSPAGVTDTQYF,TGTGCCAGCTCACCGGCGGGGGTCACAGATACGCAGTATTTT
14,-,TRBJ2-5,TRBV5-1,-,CASERGGSQETQYF,TGCGCCAGCGAAAGGGGGGGTTCCCAAGAGACCCAGTACTTC
16,-,TRBJ2-7,TRBV18,TRBD1,CASSPRTGTGSYEQYF,TGTGCCAGCTCACCCCGTACCGGGACAGGGAGTTACGAGCAGTACTTC
16,-,TRBJ2-7,TRBV7-2,TRBD1,CASSHSGQGSSYEQYF,TGTGCCAGCAGCCACAGCGGACAGGGCAGCTCCTACGAGCAGTACTTC
15,-,TRBJ2-3,TRBV7-9,-,CASSDHRTDTDTQYF,TGTGCCAGCAGCGACCACAGGACAGATACAGATACGCAGTATTTT
15,-,TRBJ1-5,TRBV12-2,-,CASRLRGAGNQPQHF,TGTGCAAGTCGCTTACGGGGGGCGGGGAATCAGCCCCAGCATTTT
15,-,TRBJ2-7,TRBV5-1,TRBD1,CASSLDARGLYEQYF,TGCGCCAGCAGCTTGGATGCCAGGGGGCTGTACGAGCAGTACTTC
15,-,TRBJ2-3,TRBV6-1,TRBD2,CASRAAGGGADTQYF,TGTGCCAGCAGGGCAGCGGGGGGCGGCGCAGATACGCAGTATTTT
14,-,TRBJ1-1,TRBV7-8,TRBD1,CASSSLQGTTEAFF,TGTGCCAGCAGCTCACTACAGGGGACCACTGAAGCTTTCTTT
15,-,TRBJ1-1,TRBV11-2,-,CASSLRPGRGTEAFF,TGTGCCAGCAGCTTACGGCCCGGTCGGGGCACTGAAGCTTTCTTT
15,-,TRBJ1-2,TRBV12-5,-,CASGDARESNYGYTF,TGTGCTAGTGGTGACGCGCGGGAATCTAACTATGGCTACACCTTC
14,-,TRBJ2-5,TRBV7-9,-,CASSMGQTRETQYF,TGTGCCAGCAGTATGGGACAGACTAGAGAGACCCAGTACTTC
14,-,TRBJ1-2,TRBV2,TRBD1,CASSGQGARYGYTF,TGTGCCAGCAGTGGACAGGGGGCGAGGTATGGCTACACCTTC
15,-,TRBJ1-2,TRBV29-1,TRBD1,CSVDGGAGGRLGYTF,TGCAGCGTTGATGGTGGGGCAGGGGGCAGGTTGGGCTACACCTTC
14,-,TRBJ2-1,TRBV2,TRBD2,CASFGLAGYNEQFF,TGTGCCAGCTTTGGACTAGCGGGCTACAATGAGCAGTTCTTC
13,-,TRBJ2-1,TRBV7-9,-,CASTSGTYNEQFF,TGTGCCAGCACATCCGGGACCTACAATGAGCAGTTCTTC
13,-,TRBJ1-4,TRBV7-2,-,CASSKVGGEKLFF,TGTGCCAGCAGTAAGGTCGGGGGTGAAAAACTGTTTTTT
16,-,TRBJ1-3,TRBV5-4,TRBD1,CASSLGQQGYGNTIYF,TGTGCCAGCAGCTTGGGGCAACAGGGGTACGGAAACACCATATATTTT